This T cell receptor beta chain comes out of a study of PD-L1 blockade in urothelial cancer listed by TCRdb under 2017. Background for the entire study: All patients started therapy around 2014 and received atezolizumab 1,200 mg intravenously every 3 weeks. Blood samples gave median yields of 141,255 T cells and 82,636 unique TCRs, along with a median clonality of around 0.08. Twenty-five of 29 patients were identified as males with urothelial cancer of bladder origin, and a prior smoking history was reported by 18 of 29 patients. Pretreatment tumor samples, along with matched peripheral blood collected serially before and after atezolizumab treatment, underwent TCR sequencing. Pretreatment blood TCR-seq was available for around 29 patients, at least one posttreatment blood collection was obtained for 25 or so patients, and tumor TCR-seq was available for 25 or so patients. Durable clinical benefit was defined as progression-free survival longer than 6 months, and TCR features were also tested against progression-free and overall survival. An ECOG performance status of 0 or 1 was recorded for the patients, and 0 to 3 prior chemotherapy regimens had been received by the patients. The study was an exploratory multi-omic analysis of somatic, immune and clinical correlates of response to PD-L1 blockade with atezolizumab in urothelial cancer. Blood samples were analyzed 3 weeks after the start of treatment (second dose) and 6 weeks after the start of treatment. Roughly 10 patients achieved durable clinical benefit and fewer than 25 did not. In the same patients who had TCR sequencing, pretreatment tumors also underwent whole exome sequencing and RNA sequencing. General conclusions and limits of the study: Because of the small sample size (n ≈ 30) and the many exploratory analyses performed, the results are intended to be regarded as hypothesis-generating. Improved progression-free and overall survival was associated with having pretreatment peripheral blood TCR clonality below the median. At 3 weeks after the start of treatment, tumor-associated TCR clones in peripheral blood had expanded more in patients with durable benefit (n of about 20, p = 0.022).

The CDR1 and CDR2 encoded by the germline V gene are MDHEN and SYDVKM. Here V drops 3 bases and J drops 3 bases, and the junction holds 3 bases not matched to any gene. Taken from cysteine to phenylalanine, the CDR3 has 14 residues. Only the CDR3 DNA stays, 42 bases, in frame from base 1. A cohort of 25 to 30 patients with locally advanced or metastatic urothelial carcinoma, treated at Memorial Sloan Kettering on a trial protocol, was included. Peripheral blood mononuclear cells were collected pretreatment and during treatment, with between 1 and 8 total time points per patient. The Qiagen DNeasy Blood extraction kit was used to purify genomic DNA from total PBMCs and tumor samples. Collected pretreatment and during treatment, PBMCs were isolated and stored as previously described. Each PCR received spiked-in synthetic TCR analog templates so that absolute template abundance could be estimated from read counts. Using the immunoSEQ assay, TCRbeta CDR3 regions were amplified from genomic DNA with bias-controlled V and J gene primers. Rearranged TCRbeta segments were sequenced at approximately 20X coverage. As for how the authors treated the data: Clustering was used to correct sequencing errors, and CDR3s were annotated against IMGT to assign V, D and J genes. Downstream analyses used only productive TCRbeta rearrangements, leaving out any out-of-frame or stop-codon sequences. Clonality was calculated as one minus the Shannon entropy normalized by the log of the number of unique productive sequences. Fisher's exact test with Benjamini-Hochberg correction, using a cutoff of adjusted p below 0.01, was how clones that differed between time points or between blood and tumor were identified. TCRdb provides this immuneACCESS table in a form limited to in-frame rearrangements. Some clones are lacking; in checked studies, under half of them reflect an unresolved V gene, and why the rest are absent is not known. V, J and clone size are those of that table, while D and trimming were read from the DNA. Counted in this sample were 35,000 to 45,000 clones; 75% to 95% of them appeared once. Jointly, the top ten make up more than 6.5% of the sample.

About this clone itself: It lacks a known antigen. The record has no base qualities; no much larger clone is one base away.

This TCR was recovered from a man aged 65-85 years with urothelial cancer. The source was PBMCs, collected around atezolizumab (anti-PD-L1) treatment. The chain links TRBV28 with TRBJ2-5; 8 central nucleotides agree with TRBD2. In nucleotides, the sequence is TGTGCCAGCAGTTTCCGGGAGGGAAAAGAGACCCAGTACTTC. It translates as CASSFREGKETQYF.